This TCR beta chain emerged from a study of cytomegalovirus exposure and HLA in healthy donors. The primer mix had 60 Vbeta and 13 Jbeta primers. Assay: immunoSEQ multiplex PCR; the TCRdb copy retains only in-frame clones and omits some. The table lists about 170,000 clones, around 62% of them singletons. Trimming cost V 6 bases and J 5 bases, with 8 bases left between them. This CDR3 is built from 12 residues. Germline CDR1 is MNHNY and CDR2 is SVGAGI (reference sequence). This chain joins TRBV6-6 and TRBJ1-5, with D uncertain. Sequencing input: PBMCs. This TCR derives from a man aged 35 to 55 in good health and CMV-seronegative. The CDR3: CASSPADQPQHF. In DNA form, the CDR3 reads TGTGCCAGCAGCCCCGCGGATCAGCCCCAGCATTTT.